The rows below give T cell receptor beta chains drawn from one sample of a study of cytomegalovirus exposure and HLA in healthy donors. The table came from immunoSEQ multiplex PCR; TCRdb's copy has only in-frame clones and leaves some out. The sample has roughly 120,000 clones; 15% to 19% are singletons. The sequenced sample consisted of PBMCs. The receptors derive from a woman aged 18-29 years in good health and CMV-seronegative. Each CDR3 is given with its conserved first and last residue. D genes are given only for firm matches. A clone size is listed for some rows: how often the clone was seen (once, few, many), or a class if it is expanded.

V	D	size	J	CDR3	DNA
TRBV9	TRBD2	-	TRBJ2-3	CASSVAGGLAGFHTQYF	TGTGCCAGCAGCGTAGCGGGGGGGCTAGCGGGGTTCCATACGCAGTATTTT
TRBV9	-	-	TRBJ2-5	CASSEGPEETQYF	TGTGCCAGCAGCGAGGGGCCAGAAGAGACCCAGTACTTC
TRBV19	TRBD1	-	TRBJ2-2	CASSTRDSGAGELFF	TGTGCCAGTAGTACCCGGGACAGTGGTGCCGGGGAGCTGTTTTTT
TRBV29-1	TRBD2	few	TRBJ2-3	CSVEEGLAGTDTQYF	TGCAGCGTTGAAGAGGGTCTAGCGGGAACAGATACGCAGTATTTT
TRBV7-3	-	few	TRBJ1-1	CASSFSGNTEAFF	TGTGCCAGCAGCTTTTCCGGGAACACTGAAGCTTTCTTT
TRBV29-1	TRBD2	few	TRBJ2-1	CSAGLAGDYNEQFF	TGCAGCGCAGGACTAGCGGGAGACTACAATGAGCAGTTCTTC
TRBV6-5	TRBD2	-	TRBJ2-7	CASSATSGSYEQYF	TGTGCCAGCAGTGCCACTAGCGGGAGTTACGAGCAGTACTTC
TRBV6-6	TRBD2	-	TRBJ2-7	CASIALAGGPNEQYF	TGTGCCAGCATCGCCCTAGCGGGAGGGCCTAACGAGCAGTACTTC
TRBV6-5	-	few	TRBJ1-4	CASSYDNTNEKLFF	TGTGCCAGCAGTTACGATAACACAAATGAAAAACTGTTTTTT
TRBV6-6	-	-	TRBJ1-5	CASSSQGFGNQPQHF	TGTGCCAGCAGTTCCCAGGGTTTCGGGAATCAGCCCCAGCATTTT
TRBV19	-	few	TRBJ2-1	CASSITGFLYNEQFF	TGTGCCAGTAGTATAACAGGGTTCCTTTACAATGAGCAGTTCTTC
TRBV4-1	TRBD1	-	TRBJ2-1	CASSQDQTGGHYNEQFF	TGCGCCAGCAGCCAAGATCAAACAGGGGGCCACTACAATGAGCAGTTCTTC
TRBV28	TRBD1	-	TRBJ1-1	CASSKGQYTEAFF	TGTGCCAGCAGTAAGGGACAGTACACTGAAGCTTTCTTT
TRBV2	-	-	TRBJ1-2	CASSGRQSGGTF	TGTGCCAGCAGTGGACGACAGAGCGGGGGAACCTTC
TRBV7-6	TRBD1	few	TRBJ2-7	CASSPNPGTGWGYEQYF	TGTGCCAGCAGCCCGAACCCCGGGACAGGCTGGGGCTACGAGCAGTACTTC
TRBV10-3	-	-	TRBJ2-1	CATQLVTGYNEQFF	TGTGCCACCCAACTAGTTACGGGATACAATGAGCAGTTCTTC
TRBV5-1	-	few	TRBJ2-5	CASSRNDRRETQYF	TGCGCCAGCAGCCGGAATGACAGACGGGAGACCCAGTACTTC
TRBV6-5	TRBD1	-	TRBJ2-7	CASSYSMTGGRDEQYF	TGTGCCAGCAGTTACTCGATGACAGGGGGACGCGACGAGCAGTACTTC
TRBV7-9	-	few	TRBJ1-4	CASSPTGATNEKLFF	TGTGCCAGCAGTCCGACAGGAGCAACTAATGAAAAACTGTTTTTT
TRBV7-9	-	once	TRBJ1-5	CASSPTGSNQPQHF	TGTGCCAGCAGCCCAACAGGGTCCAATCAGCCCCAGCATTTT
TRBV15	TRBD2	few	TRBJ2-1	CATSRGMTSGIPEQFF	TGTGCCACCAGCAGAGGGATGACTAGCGGGATCCCTGAGCAGTTCTTC
TRBV4-1	TRBD2	few	TRBJ2-7	CASSWGGDEQYF	TGCGCCAGCAGCTGGGGGGGGGACGAGCAGTACTTC
TRBV7-9	TRBD1	few	TRBJ2-7	CASRAGTDYEQYF	TGTGCCAGCAGGGCCGGGACAGACTACGAGCAGTACTTC